This entry describes one T cell receptor (beta chain). V was trimmed by 0 bases and J by 7 bases, leaving 17 bases between them. Germline V gene lookup returns CDR1 SGHRS and CDR2 YFSETQ. This CDR3 region has 16 residues. Authors' analysis steps: The authors estimated nucleated cell counts from reference gene primer amplification. Only in-frame clones appear in the TCRdb table, and some are missing; sequencing was by immunoSEQ multiplex PCR. V, J and clone size are those of that table, while D and trimming were read from the DNA. The repertoire holds about 98,000 clones, with nearly 90% as singletons. The source of the sample is a study of blood T cell repertoires in COVID-19. Looking at the study overall: Sites in the United States, Italy and Spain provided acute and convalescent COVID-19 samples.

Sequencing used peripheral blood. The V call is TRBV5-1, the J call TRBJ2-1; possibly TRBD1 for D (6 bases). This receptor was identified in a man aged 70 or older with acute or convalescent COVID-19. Here the CDR3 DNA reads TGCGCCAGCAGCTTGGCCATAGGGGGTCTATGGAATGAGCAGTTCTTC. This gives the protein CASSLAIGGLWNEQFF.